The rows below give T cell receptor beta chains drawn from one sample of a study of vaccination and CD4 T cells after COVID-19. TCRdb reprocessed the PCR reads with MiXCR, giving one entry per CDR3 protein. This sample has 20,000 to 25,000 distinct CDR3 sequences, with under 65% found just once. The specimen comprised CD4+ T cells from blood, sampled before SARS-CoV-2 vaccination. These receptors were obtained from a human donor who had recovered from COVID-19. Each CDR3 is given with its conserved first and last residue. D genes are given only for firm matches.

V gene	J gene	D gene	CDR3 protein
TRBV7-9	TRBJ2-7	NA	CASSSVGGGRYEQYF
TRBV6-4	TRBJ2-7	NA	CASSVKQEPYEQYF
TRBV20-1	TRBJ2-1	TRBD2	CSARDSRGRWYNEQFF
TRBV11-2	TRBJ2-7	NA	CASSLEENEQYF
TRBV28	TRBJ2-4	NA	CASRDHKNIQYF
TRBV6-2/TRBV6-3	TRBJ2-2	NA	CASSYGKTETGELFF
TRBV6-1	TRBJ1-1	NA	CASSEVGNTEAFF
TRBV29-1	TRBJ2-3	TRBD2	CSVEEDGRDTQYF
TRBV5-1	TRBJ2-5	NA	CASSLPGASQETQYF
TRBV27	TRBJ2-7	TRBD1	CASSFNPGQTFYEQYF
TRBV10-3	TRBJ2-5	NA	CASAGNQETQYF
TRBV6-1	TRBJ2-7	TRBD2	CASSVGTRGSAEQYF
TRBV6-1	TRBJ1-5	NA	CASTVQGSNQPQHF
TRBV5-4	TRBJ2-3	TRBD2	CASSLQRESSGTQYF
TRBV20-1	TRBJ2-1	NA	CSATLRDQSSYNEQFF
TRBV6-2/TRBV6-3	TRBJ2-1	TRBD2	CASKAGLAGLNEQFF
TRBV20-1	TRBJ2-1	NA	CSPDPGRSYNEQFF
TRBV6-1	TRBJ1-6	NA	CASSEFVARGSYNSPLHF
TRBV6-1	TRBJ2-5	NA	CASSAGGQETQYF
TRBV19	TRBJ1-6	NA	CASQTVNSPLHF
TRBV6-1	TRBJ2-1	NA	CASGRAGEQFF
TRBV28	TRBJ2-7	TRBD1	CASRPGTGIAYEQYF
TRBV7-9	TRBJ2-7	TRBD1	CASSPGTVHYEQYF
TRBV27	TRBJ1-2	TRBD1	CASSLYSLRTGGNYGYTF
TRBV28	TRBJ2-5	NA	CASSAGRLGFQYF
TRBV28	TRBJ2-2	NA	CASSRPLANTGELFF
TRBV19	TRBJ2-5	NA	CASSREETQYF
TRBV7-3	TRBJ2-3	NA	CASSNTDTQYF
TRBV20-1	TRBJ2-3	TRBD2	CSALNKREGGADTQYF
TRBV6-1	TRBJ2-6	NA	CAGLSGANVLTF
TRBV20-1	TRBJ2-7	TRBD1	CSASPGQGDWYEQYF
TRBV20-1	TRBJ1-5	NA	CSARAGPNQPQHF
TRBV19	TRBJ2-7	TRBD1	CASSQDRGIEQYF
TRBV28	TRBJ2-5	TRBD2	CASRKSGIETQYF
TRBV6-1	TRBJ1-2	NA	CASSVTGNYGYTF
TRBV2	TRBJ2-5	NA	CASRVAPETQYF
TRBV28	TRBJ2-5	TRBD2	CASSSPGLASETQYF